A single sample is the source of the 2 T cell receptor beta chains below, sequenced in a study of T and B cells in COVID-19 patients. TRB rearrangements were amplified by multiplex PCR with BIOMED2 TRB-A/B primers. Each CDR3 protein gets one entry after TCRdb re-called the multiplex PCR reads with MiXCR. Counted here are approximately 17,000 distinct CDR3 sequences, 25% to 35% occurring once; the ten biggest clones make up 4.5%. Blood genomic DNA input for TRB amplification was 250-500 ng. Sequencing was performed on blood. The receptors were gathered from a human donor who had recovered from COVID-19.

By proportion, this clonotype is medium-sized. The rearrangement uses TRBV19 and TRBJ2-7; a weak D match, TRBD2 (5 bases). This CDR3 is built from 13 residues. Germline CDR1 LNHDA, CDR2 SQIVND (reference sequence). V was pared by 5 bases and J by 3 bases, with 11 bases between. CDR3 protein: CASSRSGSYEQYF. CDR3 sequence (DNA): TGTGCCAGTAGTCGGTCGGGGAGCTACGAGCAGTACTTC.

V usage is TRBV6-5 and J usage is TRBJ2-7, with 10 positions matching TRBD1. The CDR3 has 14 residues. Losses at the gene ends were 5 bases for V and 5 bases for J; bases not matched to a gene: 6. Germline V lookup: CDR1 MNHEY, CDR2 SVGAGI. The CDR3 sequence is CASSRGQGTNEQYF. CDR3 sequence (DNA): TGTGCCAGCAGTCGGGGACAGGGGACGAACGAGCAGTACTTC.